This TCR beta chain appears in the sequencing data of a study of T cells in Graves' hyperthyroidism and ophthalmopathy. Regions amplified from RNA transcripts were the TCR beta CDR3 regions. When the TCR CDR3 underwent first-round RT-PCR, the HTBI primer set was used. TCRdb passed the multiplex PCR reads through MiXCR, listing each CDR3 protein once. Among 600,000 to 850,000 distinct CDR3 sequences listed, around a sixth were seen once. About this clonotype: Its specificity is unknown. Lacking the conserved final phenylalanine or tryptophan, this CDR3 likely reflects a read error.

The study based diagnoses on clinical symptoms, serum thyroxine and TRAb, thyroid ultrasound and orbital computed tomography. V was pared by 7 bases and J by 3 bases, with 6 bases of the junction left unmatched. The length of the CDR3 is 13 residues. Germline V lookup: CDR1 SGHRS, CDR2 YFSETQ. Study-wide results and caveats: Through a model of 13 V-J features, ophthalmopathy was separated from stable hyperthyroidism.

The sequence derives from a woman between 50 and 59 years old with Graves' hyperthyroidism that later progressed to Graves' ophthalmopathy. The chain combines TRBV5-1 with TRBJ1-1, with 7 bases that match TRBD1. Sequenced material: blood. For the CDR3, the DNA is TGCGCCAGCTTACAGGGGCCCGACACTGAAGCTTTCCTT. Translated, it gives CASLQGPDTEAFL.